A selection of T cell receptor beta chains follows, all from one sample in a study of shared clonotypes between healthy human individuals. Profiling relied on immunoSEQ multiplex PCR, and the TCRdb table lists in-frame clones only, not all of them. The sample shows around 1.9 million clones, 85% to 95% of them seen only once. Sequencing input: naive CD8+ T cells from PBMCs. Receptors were obtained from a man between 18 and 35 years old in good health. Some clones in this sample may be carry-over from other donors' samples. Each CDR3 is given with its conserved first and last residue. The D gene is left open where the match is weak. Clone size is given for some rows only: seen once, a few or many times, or a class if the clone is expanded.

clone_size d_call j_call v_call cdr3_aa cdr3_nt
- - TRBJ2-3 TRBV10-3 CAISAAISDTQYF TGTGCCATCAGTGCTGCGATTTCGGATACGCAGTATTTT
few TRBD2 TRBJ2-2 TRBV19 CASSTSGELFF TGTGCCAGTAGTACTAGCGGCGAACTGTTTTTT
- - TRBJ2-7 TRBV7-6 CASSLVWRSPEQYF TGTGCCAGCAGCTTAGTGTGGAGGAGTCCCGAGCAGTACTTC
- TRBD2 TRBJ2-7 TRBV6-1 CASSLGERDFYEQYF TGTGCCAGCAGTTTAGGCGAGCGGGATTTCTACGAGCAGTACTTC
- - TRBJ2-5 TRBV28 CASSLVNRETQYF TGTGCCAGCAGTTTAGTCAACCGGGAGACCCAGTACTTC
- - TRBJ1-2 TRBV5-3 CARSWAGDLYGYTF TGTGCCAGAAGCTGGGCTGGGGACCTCTATGGCTACACCTTC
- - TRBJ1-2 TRBV6-5 CASSPRTASNYGYTF TGTGCCAGCAGTCCACGGACAGCTTCTAACTATGGCTACACCTTC
- TRBD1 TRBJ1-2 TRBV28 CASKTGTEEVRGDYGYTF TGTGCCAGCAAAACCGGGACGGAGGAGGTCAGGGGGGACTATGGCTACACCTTC
once - TRBJ2-3 TRBV29-1 CSVCSIEFGGRGVTDTQYF TGCAGCGTTTGCAGTATCGAGTTTGGGGGGCGAGGGGTCACAGATACGCAGTATTTT
once - TRBJ2-3 TRBV21-1 CASSSHGDSRQGTQYF TGTGCCAGCAGCTCGCATGGGGACTCACGACAGGGTACGCAGTATTTT
- TRBD2 TRBJ2-1 TRBV19 CASSIAVGGDEQFF TGTGCCAGTAGTATAGCGGTCGGGGGGGATGAGCAGTTCTTC